This is a list of T cell receptor beta chains from one sample in a study of T cell repertoires in cytomegalovirus infection. A single record per CDR3 protein comes from TCRdb applying MiXCR to the reads. The profile shows some 800,000 distinct CDR3 sequences, under 35% of them singletons. These receptors lack a known antigen. The material was cultured CD8+ T cells from PBMCs, obtained from culture after CMV antigen stimulation. All receptors derive from a human donor in good health (CMV status not recorded). Some clones in this sample may be carry-over from other donors' samples. The CDR3 runs from the conserved cysteine through the conserved F or W. The order of the fields is J gene, D gene, clone size, V gene, CDR3 protein, CDR3 DNA. The D gene is left open where the match is weak. Only some rows state a clone size, as once, few, many or a class for expanded clones.

J: TRBJ1-2; D: .; size: .; V: TRBV5-8; CDR3: CASTWGGFGYGYTF; DNA: TGTGCCAGCACCTGGGGGGGGTTCGGCTATGGCTACACCTTC
J: TRBJ1-1; D: TRBD1; size: .; V: TRBV19; CDR3: CASITISGQGNTEAFF; DNA: TGTGCCAGTATTACTATATCTGGACAGGGGAACACTGAAGCTTTCTTT
J: TRBJ2-6; D: .; size: many; V: TRBV7-2; CDR3: CASSLALRGGANVLTF; DNA: TGTGCCAGCAGCTTAGCGCTAAGGGGTGGGGCCAACGTCCTGACTTTC
J: TRBJ2-2; D: .; size: .; V: TRBV7-3; CDR3: CASSLTGQTGELFF; DNA: TGTGCCAGCAGCTTAACAGGGCAGACCGGGGAGCTGTTTTTT
J: TRBJ1-5; D: .; size: .; V: TRBV10-3; CDR3: CATRDPSLPQHF; DNA: TGTGCCACCCGGGACCCCTCTTTACCCCAGCATTTT
J: TRBJ1-2; D: .; size: few; V: TRBV10-3; CDR3: CAILGTETNYGYTF; DNA: TGTGCCATCCTTGGGACGGAGACTAACTATGGCTACACCTTC
J: TRBJ1-3; D: .; size: few; V: TRBV19; CDR3: CASSISRSGNTIYF; DNA: TGTGCCAGTAGTATATCACGGTCTGGAAACACCATATATTTT
J: TRBJ2-7; D: TRBD1; size: .; V: TRBV15; CDR3: CATSVTWVDRVVYEQYF; DNA: TGTGCCACCAGCGTAACGTGGGTCGACAGGGTAGTCTACGAGCAGTACTTC
J: TRBJ2-3; D: TRBD2; size: few; V: TRBV12-3/TRBV12-4; CDR3: CASSSGFLAGGPPGTDTQYF; DNA: TGTGCCAGCAGTTCAGGATTTCTAGCGGGGGGTCCTCCAGGCACAGATACGCAGTATTTT
J: TRBJ2-7; D: .; size: .; V: TRBV7-9; CDR3: CASRGIRGQEGYEQYF; DNA: TGTGCCAGCAGGGGTATCCGAGGACAGGAGGGATACGAGCAGTACTTC
J: TRBJ2-7; D: .; size: .; V: TRBV7-9; CDR3: CASSLAAFHDEQYF; DNA: TGTGCCAGCAGCTTAGCCGCGTTTCACGACGAGCAGTACTTC
J: TRBJ1-2; D: .; size: .; V: TRBV20-1; CDR3: CSARNREDYGYTF; DNA: TGCAGTGCTAGAAACAGGGAGGACTATGGCTACACCTTC
J: TRBJ2-3; D: .; size: .; V: TRBV28; CDR3: CASSRTQGTDMQYF; DNA: TGTGCCAGCAGCCGGACCCAGGGCACAGATATGCAGTATTTT
J: TRBJ2-6; D: .; size: few; V: TRBV29-1; CDR3: CSVEVRGAHGANVLTF; DNA: TGCAGCGTTGAAGTAAGGGGGGCGCATGGGGCCAACGTCCTGACTTTC
J: TRBJ1-1; D: TRBD1; size: few; V: TRBV28; CDR3: CASSLSKTGGNTEAFF; DNA: TGTGCCAGCAGTTTATCAAAGACAGGGGGTAACACTGAAGCTTTCTTT
J: TRBJ2-7; D: .; size: many; V: TRBV5-8; CDR3: CASSLAVGGVSYEQYF; DNA: TGTGCCAGCAGCTTGGCCGTGGGCGGAGTCTCCTACGAGCAGTACTTC
J: TRBJ2-5; D: TRBD2; size: few; V: TRBV19; CDR3: CASTASGSVQETQYF; DNA: TGTGCCAGTACGGCTAGCGGGAGTGTTCAAGAGACCCAGTACTTC
J: TRBJ2-2; D: TRBD2; size: few; V: TRBV6-1; CDR3: CASSEKRGNTGELFF; DNA: TGTGCCAGCAGTGAAAAGCGGGGGAACACCGGGGAGCTGTTTTTT
J: TRBJ1-2; D: TRBD1; size: many; V: TRBV7-9; CDR3: CASSYRDRVRGYGYTF; DNA: TGTGCCAGCAGCTACCGGGACAGGGTCCGGGGCTATGGCTACACCTTC
J: TRBJ2-1; D: .; size: many; V: TRBV7-2; CDR3: CASRLSSYNEQFF; DNA: TGTGCCAGCAGATTGAGCTCCTACAATGAGCAGTTCTTC
J: TRBJ2-5; D: .; size: .; V: TRBV12-3/TRBV12-4; CDR3: CASTQDSVQETQYF; DNA: TGTGCCAGCACCCAGGACAGCGTGCAAGAGACCCAGTACTTC
J: TRBJ2-1; D: TRBD1; size: few; V: TRBV5-5; CDR3: CASRSTGVESYNEQFF; DNA: TGTGCCAGCAGGTCGACAGGGGTGGAGTCCTACAATGAGCAGTTCTTC
J: TRBJ2-1; D: .; size: .; V: TRBV11-1; CDR3: CASTQRGDISNNEQFF; DNA: TGTGCCAGCACCCAAAGGGGGGACATCAGCAACAATGAGCAGTTCTTC
J: TRBJ2-3; D: .; size: few; V: TRBV12-3/TRBV12-4; CDR3: CASSSTGPDTQYF; DNA: TGTGCCAGCAGTTCCACAGGGCCAGATACGCAGTATTTT
J: TRBJ1-1; D: .; size: .; V: TRBV29-1; CDR3: CSVETYRLKNTEAFF; DNA: TGCAGCGTTGAAACATACAGGCTAAAGAACACTGAAGCTTTCTTT
J: TRBJ2-1; D: .; size: .; V: TRBV7-6; CDR3: CASSPQPLGHEQFF; DNA: TGTGCCAGCAGCCCCCAGCCCCTGGGTCATGAGCAGTTCTTC
J: TRBJ2-2; D: .; size: .; V: TRBV4-1; CDR3: CASSHGLQNTGELFF; DNA: TGCGCCAGCAGCCATGGCCTACAGAACACCGGGGAGCTGTTTTTT
J: TRBJ2-2; D: .; size: .; V: TRBV6-6; CDR3: CASSFGNTPGELFF; DNA: TGTGCCAGCAGTTTTGGGAATACTCCCGGGGAGCTGTTTTTT
J: TRBJ1-2; D: .; size: .; V: TRBV27; CDR3: CASSPTGSGYTF; DNA: TGTGCCAGCAGTCCCACAGGGAGTGGCTACACCTTC
J: TRBJ2-1; D: .; size: .; V: TRBV6-5; CDR3: CATLQGNEQFF; DNA: TGTGCCACTCTACAGGGTAATGAGCAGTTCTTC
J: TRBJ2-1; D: .; size: many; V: TRBV7-3; CDR3: CASSPKAVSSNEQFF; DNA: TGTGCCAGCAGCCCAAAAGCGGTTAGCTCCAATGAGCAGTTCTTC
J: TRBJ2-5; D: .; size: .; V: TRBV6-2/TRBV6-3; CDR3: CASSWSSSDTQETQYF; DNA: TGTGCCAGCAGTTGGTCGTCTAGCGATACCCAAGAGACCCAGTACTTC
J: TRBJ1-5; D: TRBD1; size: many; V: TRBV12-3/TRBV12-4; CDR3: CASSGTAYSNQPQHF; DNA: TGTGCCAGCAGCGGGACAGCTTATAGCAATCAGCCCCAGCATTTT
J: TRBJ1-1; D: .; size: .; V: TRBV27; CDR3: CASRRLQGGTEAFF; DNA: TGTGCCAGCAGGAGATTACAGGGAGGCACTGAAGCTTTCTTT
J: TRBJ2-3; D: .; size: few; V: TRBV7-6; CDR3: CASSPGGALWGDTQYF; DNA: TGTGCCAGCAGCCCTGGGGGGGCCCTTTGGGGAGATACGCAGTATTTT
J: TRBJ2-2; D: TRBD2; size: .; V: TRBV28; CDR3: CASRMPSGAGELFF; DNA: TGTGCCAGCAGAATGCCTAGCGGGGCCGGGGAGCTGTTTTTT
J: TRBJ2-5; D: TRBD1; size: few; V: TRBV7-2; CDR3: CASTQGTSPYQETQYF; DNA: TGTGCCAGCACACAGGGGACATCACCCTACCAAGAGACCCAGTACTTC
J: TRBJ1-5; D: .; size: few; V: TRBV12-3/TRBV12-4; CDR3: CASSWESRNQPQHF; DNA: TGTGCCAGCAGTTGGGAGTCCCGCAATCAGCCCCAGCATTTT
J: TRBJ1-6; D: .; size: .; V: TRBV12-3/TRBV12-4; CDR3: CASSLVLRGVEPLHF; DNA: TGTGCCAGCAGTTTAGTCCTACGGGGAGTAGAACCCCTCCACTTT
J: TRBJ1-5; D: TRBD1; size: few; V: TRBV19; CDR3: CASSARTGGQPQHF; DNA: TGTGCCAGTAGTGCCCGGACAGGGGGTCAGCCCCAGCATTTT
J: TRBJ1-2; D: TRBD1; size: few; V: TRBV5-1; CDR3: CASSLERRGGYGYTF; DNA: TGCGCCAGCAGCTTGGAACGCAGGGGGGGCTATGGCTACACCTTC
J: TRBJ2-3; D: .; size: .; V: TRBV25-1; CDR3: CASSPAAGQTTDTQYF; DNA: TGTGCCAGCAGTCCGGCAGCGGGACAGACCACAGATACGCAGTATTTT